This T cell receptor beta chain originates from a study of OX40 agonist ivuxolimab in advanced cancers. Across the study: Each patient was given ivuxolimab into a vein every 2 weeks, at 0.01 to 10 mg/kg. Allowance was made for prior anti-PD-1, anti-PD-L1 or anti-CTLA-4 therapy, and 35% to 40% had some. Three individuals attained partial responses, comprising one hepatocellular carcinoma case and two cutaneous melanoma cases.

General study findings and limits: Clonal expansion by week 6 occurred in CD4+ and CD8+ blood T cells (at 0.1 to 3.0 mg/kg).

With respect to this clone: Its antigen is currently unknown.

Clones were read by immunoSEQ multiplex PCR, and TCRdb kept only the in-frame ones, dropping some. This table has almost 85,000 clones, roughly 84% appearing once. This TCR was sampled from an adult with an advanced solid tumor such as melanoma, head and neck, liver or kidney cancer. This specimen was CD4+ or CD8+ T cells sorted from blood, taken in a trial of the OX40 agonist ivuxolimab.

DNA for the CDR3: TGTGCCAGCAGTGAACAAAAGGATACGCAGTATTTT. Protein sequence: CASSEQKDTQYF. The rearrangement links TRBV2 to TRBJ2-3; D is undetermined. Germline V CDR1 and CDR2: SNHLY, FYNNEI. V was cut by 2 bases and J by 6 bases, with 6 bases left in between. CDR3 length: 12 residues.